Listed below are T cell receptor beta chains from one sample, sequenced in a study of CD8 T cells in ankylosing spondylitis. From the 5' RACE reads, TCRdb called clonotypes with MiXCR, one entry per CDR3 protein. The sample lists approximately 300,000 distinct CDR3 sequences, roughly 8% seen once, with roughly 15% in the top ten. The sequencing sample was made of blood, either unsorted or a sorted T cell fraction (not recorded which). The receptors shown here come from a male donor with ankylosing spondylitis. Each CDR3 is given with its conserved first and last residue. D genes are given only for firm matches. Not every row has a clone size; where given, it reads once, few, many or a size class.

TRBJ2-5,few,TRBV20-1,TRBD2,CSAIGTRGGTQYF,TGCAGTGCTATCGGGACTAGGGGTGGGACCCAGTACTTC
TRBJ2-7,.,TRBV18,TRBD1,CASSPSGGEYEQYF,TGTGCCAGCTCACCTTCAGGGGGAGAGTACGAGCAGTACTTC
TRBJ2-5,many,TRBV25-1,TRBD2,CASSEYPTSGWGETQYF,TGTGCCAGCAGTGAATATCCGACTAGCGGTTGGGGGGAGACCCAGTACTTC
TRBJ2-1,few,TRBV2,.,CASRERELKYNEQFF,TGTGCCAGCAGGGAACGGGAACTCAAATACAATGAGCAGTTCTTC
TRBJ2-1,.,TRBV3-1,TRBD1,CASSQRGGTGDNEQFF,TGTGCCAGCAGCCAACGGGGAGGGACAGGGGACAATGAGCAGTTCTTC
TRBJ2-1,many,TRBV11-2,.,CASSLSSGAYEQFF,TGTGCCAGCAGCTTAAGCTCGGGCGCCTATGAGCAGTTCTTC
TRBJ2-3,few,TRBV7-7,TRBD2,CASSVTSGEGDTQYF,TGTGCTAGCAGCGTGACTAGCGGGGAGGGAGATACGCAGTATTTT
TRBJ2-7,few,TRBV7-8,.,CASSPRVLEQYF,TGTGCCAGCAGCCCCAGGGTGCTGGAGCAGTACTTC
TRBJ2-1,many,TRBV14,.,CASSRGPEQFF,TGTGCCAGCAGCCGGGGTCCCGAGCAGTTCTTC
TRBJ2-3,.,TRBV5-1,.,CASSLEGQRIDTQYF,TGCGCCAGCAGCCTTGAGGGCCAGAGAATAGATACGCAGTATTTT
TRBJ1-1,.,TRBV28,TRBD1,CASERGRESGPEAFF,TGTGCCAGCGAGAGGGGGCGCGAAAGCGGACCTGAAGCTTTCTTT
TRBJ2-1,once,TRBV28,TRBD2,CASSLSSGINEQFF,TGTGCCAGCAGTTTATCTAGCGGGATCAATGAGCAGTTCTTC
TRBJ2-7,.,TRBV4-3,TRBD2,CASSLRSGSLDEQYF,TGCGCCAGCAGCCTCCGTAGCGGGAGCTTGGACGAGCAGTACTTC
TRBJ1-2,.,TRBV29-1,TRBD1,CSVEDVEGAGYGYTF,TGCAGCGTTGAAGATGTAGAGGGGGCGGGCTATGGCTACACCTTC
TRBJ1-2,few,TRBV20-1,TRBD1,CSANRQGQGDYGYTF,TGCAGTGCTAATAGACAGGGACAGGGAGATTACGGCTACACCTTC
TRBJ1-6,many,TRBV27,TRBD1,CASSAQGHSPLHF,TGTGCCAGCAGTGCACAGGGGCATTCACCCCTCCACTTT
TRBJ2-7,many,TRBV5-1,.,CASSLDGNSYEQYF,TGCGCCAGCAGCTTGGATGGCAACTCCTACGAGCAGTACTTC
TRBJ2-7,.,TRBV28,.,CASSLTAVYEQYF,TGTGCCAGCAGTTTAACCGCCGTCTACGAGCAGTACTTC
TRBJ1-1,.,TRBV12-3/TRBV12-4,.,CASRYTENTEAFF,TGTGCCAGCAGGTATACAGAGAACACTGAAGCTTTCTTT
TRBJ2-3,few,TRBV4-3,.,CASSQDPRTPAVNTQYF,TGCGCCAGCAGCCAAGACCCAAGGACACCCGCGGTAAATACGCAGTATTTT
TRBJ2-7,few,TRBV20-1,.,CSARDDLAPAYEQYF,TGCAGTGCTAGAGATGATCTAGCCCCAGCCTACGAGCAGTACTTC
TRBJ2-5,.,TRBV5-1,.,CASSRIQETQYF,TGCGCCAGCAGTCGGATACAAGAGACCCAGTACTTC
TRBJ2-7,.,TRBV20-1,.,CSARGFYEQYF,TGCAGTGCTAGAGGGTTCTACGAGCAGTACTTC
TRBJ2-7,.,TRBV5-5,TRBD1,CASSFPRGQGYEQYF,TGTGCCAGCAGCTTCCCCCGGGGACAGGGGTACGAGCAGTACTTC
TRBJ1-2,.,TRBV4-1,.,CASSPPGTYGYTF,TGCGCCAGCAGCCCCCCGGGCACATATGGCTACACCTTC
TRBJ2-7,.,TRBV10-3,TRBD2,CAISEGLDHEQYF,TGTGCCATCAGTGAGGGACTAGATCACGAGCAGTACTTC
TRBJ2-5,.,TRBV6-5,.,CASSYSPGYRETQYF,TGTGCCAGCAGTTACTCTCCGGGGTACCGCGAGACCCAGTACTTC
TRBJ2-7,.,TRBV19,.,CASSPKEGLNEQYF,TGTGCCAGTAGCCCGAAAGAAGGGTTAAACGAGCAGTACTTC
TRBJ2-1,.,TRBV7-2,TRBD2,CASSAGRNEQFF,TGTGCCAGCAGCGCCGGGAGGAATGAGCAGTTCTTC
TRBJ1-5,few,TRBV6-1,TRBD1,CASSPPGQGGGRQPQHF,TGTGCCAGCAGCCCACCTGGACAGGGCGGAGGCCGCCAGCCCCAGCATTTT
TRBJ2-5,few,TRBV29-1,TRBD2,CSVRGGSRETQYF,TGCAGCGTGAGGGGAGGGAGTCGTGAGACCCAGTACTTC
TRBJ2-1,.,TRBV11-2,.,CASVTDRYAGSGGNEQFF,TGTGCCAGCGTAACCGACCGCTATGCCGGGAGCGGTGGCAATGAGCAGTTCTTC
TRBJ1-4,.,TRBV27,.,CASRTNLGVMVF,TGTGCCAGCAGAACCAACTTGGGGGTAATGGTTTTT
TRBJ2-5,few,TRBV7-9,.,CASSLGSRRRETQYF,TGTGCCAGCAGCTTAGGGTCACGGAGGAGAGAGACCCAGTACTTC
TRBJ2-3,many,TRBV2,TRBD2,CASSVRGSGSTDTQYF,TGTGCCAGCAGTGTTCGGGGTAGCGGGAGCACAGATACGCAGTATTTT
TRBJ2-7,.,TRBV4-3,.,CASSQDLRGGDSYEQYF,TGCGCCAGCAGCCAAGATCTGAGGGGGGGCGACTCCTACGAGCAGTACTTC
TRBJ2-6,.,TRBV7-2,.,CASSLRDSGANVLTF,TGTGCCAGCAGCTTGCGGGACTCTGGGGCCAACGTCCTGACTTTC
TRBJ2-3,.,TRBV20-1,.,CSAMNRERLTDTQYF,TGCAGTGCCATGAACCGGGAGCGACTCACAGATACGCAGTATTTT
TRBJ2-6,few,TRBV6-1,.,CASSRGTGANVLTF,TGTGCCAGTAGTAGGGGGACTGGGGCCAACGTCCTGACTTTC
TRBJ1-5,few,TRBV20-1,.,CSARIPGTHNSNQPQHF,TGCAGTGCTAGAATCCCCGGGACGCACAACAGCAATCAGCCCCAGCATTTT
TRBJ2-7,.,TRBV13,TRBD2,CASSSRLAGGEQYF,TGTGCCAGCAGCTCACGACTAGCGGGAGGCGAGCAGTACTTC
TRBJ1-6,many,TRBV6-5,.,CASSYGGINSPLHF,TGTGCCAGCAGTTACGGGGGTATCAATTCACCCCTCCACTTT
TRBJ1-5,few,TRBV19,TRBD1,CASSGSGTGSGQPQHF,TGTGCCAGTAGTGGGTCCGGGACAGGGAGCGGACAGCCCCAGCATTTT
TRBJ1-2,few,TRBV20-1,.,CSVLRQRINYGYTF,TGCAGTGTTCTGCGACAGCGAATTAACTATGGCTACACCTTC
TRBJ2-1,.,TRBV6-1,TRBD2,CASRRPGLAGYEQFF,TGTGCCAGCAGACGACCTGGGCTAGCGGGCTATGAGCAGTTCTTC
TRBJ1-6,.,TRBV20-1,.,CSARYKVGMTPLHF,TGCAGTGCTAGATACAAGGTGGGAATGACACCCCTCCACTTT
TRBJ2-1,.,TRBV28,TRBD2,CASSSPGLAGGSEQFF,TGTGCCAGCAGTTCCCCGGGACTAGCGGGAGGGAGTGAGCAGTTCTTC
TRBJ2-6,few,TRBV24-1,TRBD1,CATSDPGTVSGANVLTF,TGTGCCACCAGTGATCCCGGGACAGTCTCTGGGGCCAACGTCCTGACTTTC
TRBJ2-7,many,TRBV5-1,TRBD1,CASSRTEGQGAPNEQYF,TGCGCCAGCAGCCGTACTGAAGGACAGGGGGCACCGAACGAGCAGTACTTC
TRBJ2-5,few,TRBV5-1,.,CASSLSGAYQETQYF,TGCGCCAGCAGCTTAAGCGGCGCTTACCAAGAGACCCAGTACTTC
TRBJ2-7,few,TRBV7-2,TRBD2,CASSIGTSFSYEQYF,TGTGCCAGCAGCATCGGGACTAGCTTTTCCTACGAGCAGTACTTC
TRBJ2-1,.,TRBV12-3/TRBV12-4,TRBD2,CASRRSLAGGDEQFF,TGTGCCAGCAGGCGAAGCCTAGCGGGAGGGGATGAGCAGTTCTTC
TRBJ2-2,.,TRBV7-3,.,CASSPRFGLTGELFF,TGTGCCAGCAGCCCTCGGTTTGGCCTCACCGGGGAGCTGTTTTTT
TRBJ1-1,few,TRBV20-1,.,CSAHNTDRMNTEAFF,TGCAGTGCCCACAACACGGATAGAATGAACACTGAAGCTTTCTTT
TRBJ1-6,many,TRBV4-2,.,CASSPDRNNSPLHF,TGTGCCAGCAGCCCAGACAGGAATAATTCACCCCTCCACTTT
TRBJ2-3,few,TRBV10-3,.,CAVRGDSSTDTQYF,TGTGCCGTGAGAGGAGACTCTAGCACAGATACGCAGTATTTT
TRBJ2-1,few,TRBV5-1,TRBD2,CASSFSSGRARRNNEQFF,TGCGCCAGCAGCTTCTCCAGCGGGAGGGCTAGGAGGAACAATGAGCAGTTCTTC
TRBJ2-6,.,TRBV5-1,.,CASSYRLSGANVLTF,TGCGCCAGCAGCTACAGGTTATCTGGGGCCAACGTCCTGACTTTC
TRBJ2-3,few,TRBV6-2/TRBV6-3,TRBD2,CASSYELAALSTDTQYF,TGTGCCAGCAGTTACGAACTAGCGGCCCTGAGCACAGATACGCAGTATTTT
TRBJ2-7,.,TRBV4-1,.,CASSHGRVTGVNEQYF,TGCGCCAGCAGCCACGGTAGGGTAACAGGAGTAAACGAGCAGTACTTC